This T cell receptor beta chain derives from a study of CD8 T cells in ankylosing spondylitis (TCRdb year 2017). Turning to the overall study: The study set out to find disease-linked TCR variants by profiling T cell receptor beta repertoires in ankylosing spondylitis patients and healthy donors. Peripheral blood was sampled, and synovial fluid was also collected from ankylosing spondylitis patients. The full study cohort was made up of 25 ankylosing spondylitis patients and 108 healthy donors. Paper-wide results and their limitations: A CD8+ phenotype was shown by the disease-linked clones, which were found at relatively low frequencies in peripheral blood. The disease-linked clones were reported to be significantly enriched in matched synovial fluid samples from ankylosing spondylitis patients. Blood from ankylosing spondylitis patients appeared to be characterized by a TCR beta motif made up of under ten highly homologous amino acid variants. Some of the motif variants had been reported before in the synovial fluid and blood of reactive arthritis patients, a finding that suggests common disease-initiation mechanisms.

Sequencing instrument: Illumina HiSeq 2500. Quantitative 5'-RACE with molecular barcodes was the method used to prepare the TCR beta libraries. Processing in the source paper ran as follows. Disease-linked TCR variants were identified with a new computational method built on a probabilistic model of VDJ rearrangement. Clones were called with MiXCR by TCRdb after fastp trimmed the public reads at Q25, and only in-frame beta chains were retained. Entries are consolidated by CDR3 protein sequence, retaining the most common genes and DNA. In this record, the V and J calls reflect TCRdb's handling and not the investigators' own analysis. This sample gives about 800,000 distinct CDR3 sequences in total; about 12% of them show up just once. The ten top clones hold roughly 0.51% of the sample. V is shortened by 0 bases, J by 6 bases, and the region joining them spans 15 bases. From the cysteine through the phenylalanine, the CDR3 covers 15 amino acids. The CDR3 DNA has 45 bases and is translated from base 1. CDR1 is given as SGHKS and CDR2 as YYEKEE, both from the germline V gene (reference sequence).

A word on this clonotype: The antigen this receptor binds is unknown. Nothing much larger sits one base from this clone, and base qualities are not available.

This sequence originates from a male donor with ankylosing spondylitis. Sequenced sample: blood, either unsorted or a sorted T cell fraction (not recorded which). This sequence uses TRBV5-5 and TRBJ1-1, and TRBD1 may be the D gene, going by 5 matching bases. The CDR3 sequence is CASSLAGVAGAEAFF. In nucleotides, the sequence is TGTGCCAGCAGCTTGGCGGGGGTGGCTGGGGCTGAAGCTTTCTTT.